The sequence of this T cell receptor (beta chain) was determined in a study of OX40 agonist ivuxolimab in advanced cancers. The study, taken as a whole, reports: Still undetermined is the antigen specificity of the expanded peripheral T cells.

Germline V gene lookup returns CDR1 LGHNA and CDR2 YSLEER. CDR3 length: 16 residues. TCRdb's copy holds only in-frame clones and misses some; the assay was immunoSEQ multiplex PCR. Of approximately 40,000 clones listed, 70% to 80% were seen once; the top ten hold over 20%. Concerning this clone: What it binds is unknown. A junction boundary mismatches the germline segment, possibly from a read error.

The TCR sequence derives from an adult with an advanced solid tumor such as melanoma, head and neck, liver or kidney cancer. The material sequenced was CD4+ or CD8+ T cells sorted from blood, taken in a trial of the OX40 agonist ivuxolimab. The rearrangement joins TRBV4-3 to TRBJ1-3; D is uncertain. CDR3 coding DNA: TGCGCCAGCAGCCAAGACTCCGCGACCTCTGGAGACACCATATATTTT. It encodes CASSQDSATSGDTIYF.